The 23 T cell receptor beta chains below were found in one sample sequenced in a study of cytomegalovirus exposure and HLA in healthy donors. The PCR ran on 60 Vbeta and 13 Jbeta primers. The data were produced by immunoSEQ multiplex PCR, yet TCRdb's version contains in-frame clones alone and is incomplete. In the table there are under 200,000 clones, more than 75% of which are singletons. The sequenced sample was PBMCs. These receptors were taken from a girl between 2 and 10 years old in good health and CMV-seropositive.

The rearrangement uses TRBV5-1 and TRBJ1-1; D might be TRBD1 (6 bases). This CDR3 region has 12 residues. Per the germline V gene, CDR1 is SGHRS and CDR2 is YFSETQ. V dropped 4 bases and J dropped 5 bases, with 9 bases sitting between them. CDR3 protein: CASSGTMTEAFF. CDR3 nucleotides: TGCGCCAGCAGCGGGACAATGACTGAAGCTTTCTTT.

The V call is TRBV28, the J call TRBJ2-5; TRBD1 matches 8 bases. The CDR3 loop spans 15 amino acids. The V gene's germline CDR1 is MDHEN and CDR2 SYDVKM. V lost 1 base, J lost 5 bases, and 6 bases stayed unmatched. The chain's CDR3 is CASSLSHRTGETQYF. For the CDR3, the DNA is TGTGCCAGCAGTTTATCCCACCGGACAGGGGAGACCCAGTACTTC.

The chain has TRBV5-4 and TRBJ2-5, with D possibly TRBD2 on 5 matching bases. The J call may be wrong; the DNA end is better matched by TRBJ2-7. Germline CDR1 and CDR2: SGHNT and YYREEE (reference sequence). The CDR3 is made up of 14 amino acids. DNA for the CDR3: TGTGCCAGCAGGTCTAGCCGCGGCCAGGTCGAGCAGTACTTC. It is translated as CASRSSRGQVEQYF.

This clone was seen a single time. The V call is TRBV21-1, the J call TRBJ1-2; TRBD1, the table's D call, was not compared with the DNA. TRBV21-1 is tagged as a pseudogene. CDR3 size: 16 residues. CDR3 sequence: CASPLRRGKGFYGYTF. The CDR3 nucleotides are TGTGCCAGCCCCCTTCGAAGGGGGAAGGGGTTTTATGGCTACACCTTC.

This chain joins TRBV2 and TRBJ1-4; D unresolved. The V and J ends lost 8 bases and 8 bases respectively, with 15 bases between them. Germline CDR1 SNHLY, CDR2 FYNNEI. This CDR3 is 13 amino acids long. CDR3 nucleotide sequence: TGTGCCAGCGGACTAGGACGGATAGAAAAACTGTTTTTT. It encodes CASGLGRIEKLFF.

The V and J genes are TRBV28 and TRBJ2-2, with 14 bases matching TRBD2. After removal of 6 bases from V and 7 bases from J, the junction contained 7 bases not matched to a gene. Germline CDR1 reads MDHEN; CDR2 reads SYDVKM. This CDR3 has 16 amino acids. Here the CDR3 reads CASRPGLAGGVGELFF. For the CDR3, the DNA is TGTGCCAGCAGGCCAGGACTAGCGGGAGGAGTCGGGGAGCTGTTTTTT.

The chain is built from TRBV6-1 and TRBJ1-5, with D maybe TRBD1 (6 bases). Germline-derived CDR1 and CDR2 are MNHNS and SASEGT. Trimming cost V 8 bases and J 3 bases, with 11 bases left between them. This CDR3 contains 13 residues. In nucleotides, the CDR3 is TGTGCCAGCCGTGCAGGGGACAATCAGCCCCAGCATTTT. Translating gives CASRAGDNQPQHF.

This clone was picked up one time. V is TRBV28 and J is TRBJ1-5; a possible D gene is TRBD1 (6 bases). Trimming cost V 4 bases and J 7 bases, with 20 bases left between them. Germline-derived CDR1 and CDR2 are MDHEN and SYDVKM. The CDR3 loop spans 16 amino acids. CDR3 protein: CASSYTGHGGRQPQHF. CDR3 coding DNA: TGTGCCAGCAGTTATACGGGACACGGGGGGAGGCAGCCCCAGCATTTT. Supplemented by reference TRBV28 and TRBJ1-5, the full variable domain reads DVKVTQSSRYLVKRTGEKVFLECVQDMDHENMFWYRQDPGLGLRLIYFSYDVKMKEKGDIPEGYSVSREKKERFSLILESASTNQTSMYLCASSYTGHGGRQPQHFGDGTRLSIL.

This clone was found once. The chain combines TRBV7-9 with TRBJ2-6; possible D gene TRBD2, 6 bases. The CDR3 has 14 residues. V shed 11 bases and J shed 3 bases, with 14 bases lying between them. Germline lookup yields CDR1 SEHNR and CDR2 FQNEAQ (reference sequence). The CDR3 protein is CAGGTSRGANVLTF. CDR3 bases: TGTGCCGGCGGGACCAGTCGTGGGGCCAACGTCCTGACTTTC. The full variable domain, completed using reference TRBV7-9 and TRBJ2-6, is DTGVSQNPRHKITKRGQNVTFRCDPISEHNRLYWYRQTLGQGPEFLTYFQNEAQLEKSRLLSDRFSAERPKGSFSTLEIQRTEQGDSAMYLCAGGTSRGANVLTFGAGSRLTVL.

The V and J genes are TRBV30 and TRBJ2-6, with D possibly TRBD2 on 6 matching bases. V lost 4 bases and J lost 0, with 7 bases in between. This CDR3 spans 14 amino acids. Per germline, CDR1 GTSNPN and CDR2 SVGIG (reference sequence). CDR3 nucleotide sequence: TGTGCCTGGACTAGCGTCTCTGGGGCCAACGTCCTGACTTTC. It codes for CAWTSVSGANVLTF.

This clone was seen only once. The CDR3 coding sequence is TGTGCCTGGAACTCTCTCCGGGAAAGCACAGATACGCAGTATTTT. It codes for CAWNSLRESTDTQYF. The chain joins TRBV30 to TRBJ2-3; possible D gene TRBD2, 5 bases. CDR1 is GTSNPN and CDR2 is SVGIG in the germline V gene (reference sequence). The CDR3 is made up of 15 amino acids. V was shortened by 4 bases and J by 0 bases, with 14 bases between the two germline ends.

This sequence joins TRBV10-3 and TRBJ2-1, with 14 positions matching TRBD2. CDR3 length: 14 residues. V was pared by 10 bases and J by 8 bases, with 7 bases of the junction left unmatched. Germline V lookup: CDR1 ENHRY, CDR2 SYGVKD. The CDR3: CATLGTSGSYEQFF. As DNA, the CDR3 is TGTGCCACCCTAGGGACTAGCGGGAGCTATGAGCAGTTCTTC.

The rearrangement joins TRBV6-1 to TRBJ1-1, with D perhaps matching TRBD1 (5 bases). CDR1 is MNHNS, CDR2 SASEGT, per germline. V was pared by 3 bases and J by 4 bases, with 15 bases between. CDR3 length equals 15 residues. The CDR3 region is CASSDPWAGGTEAFF. CDR3 in DNA: TGTGCCAGCAGTGACCCATGGGCGGGGGGCACTGAAGCTTTCTTT.

CDR3 protein: CASSHREGLGGTEQYF. In DNA, the CDR3 is TGCGCCAGCAGCCACAGGGAGGGTCTCGGGGGAACCGAGCAGTACTTC. The chain couples TRBV4-1 to TRBJ2-7, with TRBD2 matching over 7 bases. The CDR3 sequence is 16 residues long. The V gene end was trimmed by 3 bases and the J gene end by 6 bases; junction bases not matched to a gene: 14. Per germline, CDR1 MGHRA and CDR2 YSYEKL.

The chain carries TRBV15 and TRBJ1-1; no reliable D call. Germline V gene sequence: CDR1 LNHNV, CDR2 YYDKDF (reference sequence). Trimming left V 3 bases short and J 5 bases short, with 7 bases between. The length of the CDR3 is 12 residues. The CDR3 DNA reads as TGTGCCACCAGCAGCACGAGGACTGAAGCTTTCTTT. Protein: CATSSTRTEAFF.

The rearrangement joins TRBV28 to TRBJ1-1; 7 bases align to TRBD1. The CDR3 loop spans 15 amino acids. V was pared by 3 bases and J by 5 bases, with 9 bases of the junction left unmatched. The germline V gene encodes CDR1 MDHEN and CDR2 SYDVKM. CDR3 sequence reads: CASSFGTAGVTEAFF. The DNA for the CDR3 is TGTGCCAGCAGTTTTGGGACAGCCGGTGTTACTGAAGCTTTCTTT.

The rearrangement links TRBV4-1 to TRBJ2-7; the D is unclear. Germline lookup yields CDR1 MGHRA and CDR2 YSYEKL. CDR3 size: 14 residues. V was shortened by 0 bases and J by 3 bases, with 9 bases between the two germline ends. The CDR3 coding sequence is TGCGCCAGCAGCCAAGATCAGGCCGGCTACGAGCAGTACTTC. Encoded protein: CASSQDQAGYEQYF.

The CDR3 region has the DNA TGTGCCAGCAGTGCGAGGACGGGATCCTACGAGCAGTACTTC. Translating gives CASSARTGSYEQYF. This chain joins TRBV6-1 and TRBJ2-7; D perhaps matches TRBD2 (5 bases). V lost 4 bases and J lost 1, with 11 bases in between. CDR1 is MNHNS, CDR2 SASEGT, per germline. The CDR3 has 14 residues.

The chain links TRBV5-1 to TRBJ2-5, with D tentatively TRBD1 (6 bases). This CDR3 has 15 residues. V was pared by 0 bases and J by 2 bases, with 11 bases between. Germline values: CDR1 SGHRS, CDR2 YFSETQ. CDR3 loop: CASSLAEGGQETQYF. Written as DNA, the CDR3 is TGCGCCAGCAGCTTGGCCGAAGGGGGACAAGAGACCCAGTACTTC.

The chain links TRBV28 to TRBJ2-1; 10 bases fit TRBD1. Germline assignment: CDR1 MDHEN and CDR2 SYDVKM. The length of the CDR3 is 15 residues. V lost 6 bases to trimming and J lost 8 bases; unmatched junction nucleotides: 10. In nucleotides, the CDR3 is TGTGCCAGCAGGACCGACAGGGGGCACGAGGATGAGCAGTTCTTC. Its translation is CASRTDRGHEDEQFF.

V is TRBV2 and J is TRBJ2-3, with D possibly matching TRBD1 (6 bases). V lost 8 bases to trimming and J lost 0 bases, with 12 bases between them. Germline assignment: CDR1 SNHLY and CDR2 FYNNEI. The CDR3 spans 14 residues. CDR3 in DNA: TGTGCCAGCCGATACAGGGCCAGCACAGATACGCAGTATTTT. It translates to CASRYRASTDTQYF. The full variable domain, completed using reference TRBV2 and TRBJ2-3, is EPEVTQTPSHQVTQMGQEVILRCVPISNHLYFYWYRQILGQKVEFLVSFYNNEISEKSEIFDDQFSVERPDGSNFTLKIRSTKLEDSAMYFCASRYRASTDTQYFGPGTRLTVL.

This sequence joins TRBV6-1 and TRBJ2-5, with D tentatively TRBD2 (7 bases). Trimming cost V 8 bases and J 4 bases, with 11 bases left between them. Germline loops: CDR1 MNHNS, CDR2 SASEGT. The CDR3 is 12 amino acids. Here the CDR3 DNA reads TGTGCCAGCCGGGGGGCTGGAGAGACCCAGTACTTC. The encoded protein is CASRGAGETQYF.

The V and J genes are TRBV5-1 and TRBJ2-3; 8 nucleotides align to TRBD1. Germline loops: CDR1 SGHRS, CDR2 YFSETQ. There are 16 residues in the CDR3. J was trimmed by 4 bases and V by 9 bases; bases with no gene match: 16. The DNA of the CDR3 is TGCGCCACCAGGAGCCGGCATGGACAGGGTGCAGATACGCAGTATTTT. Its protein product is CATRSRHGQGADTQYF.